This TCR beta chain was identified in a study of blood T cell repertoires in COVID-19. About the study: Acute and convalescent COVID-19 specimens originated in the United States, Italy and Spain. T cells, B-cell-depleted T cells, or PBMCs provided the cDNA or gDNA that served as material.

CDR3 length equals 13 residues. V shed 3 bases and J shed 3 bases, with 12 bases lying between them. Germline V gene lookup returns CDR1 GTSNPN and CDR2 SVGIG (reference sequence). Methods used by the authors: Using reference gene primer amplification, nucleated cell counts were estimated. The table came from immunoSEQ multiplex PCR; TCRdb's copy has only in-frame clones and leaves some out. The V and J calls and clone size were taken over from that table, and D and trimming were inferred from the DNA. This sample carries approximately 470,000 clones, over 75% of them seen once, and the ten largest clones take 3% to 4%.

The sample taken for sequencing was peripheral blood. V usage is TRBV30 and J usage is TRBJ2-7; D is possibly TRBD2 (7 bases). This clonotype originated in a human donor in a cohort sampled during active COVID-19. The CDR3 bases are TGTGCCTGGAGGTTCGGGGGGCTCTACGAGCAGTACTTC. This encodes CAWRFGGLYEQYF.